This TCR beta chain was found in a study of blood T cell repertoires in COVID-19. Study as a whole: PBMCs, B-cell-depleted T cells, or T cells provided the cDNA or gDNA that made up the material.

The CDR3 sequence is 16 residues long. V lost 0 bases, J lost 5 bases, and 16 bases lay in between. Germline-derived CDR1 and CDR2 are MNHEY and SVGAGI. Original processing notes: Researchers report that nucleated cell counts were estimated from reference gene primer amplification. Assay: immunoSEQ multiplex PCR; the TCRdb copy retains only in-frame clones and omits some. From that table come the V and J calls and clone size; the DNA was used to work out D and trimming. This table holds 200,000 to 250,000 clones, about 78% found once. The TCR sequence derives from a woman aged 70-85 years with acute or convalescent COVID-19. Material: peripheral blood. The J gene is TRBJ1-1, the V gene TRBV6-5; D not resolved. CDR3: CASSYSAASRGTEAFF. The CDR3 DNA is TGTGCCAGCAGTTACTCAGCGGCCAGTCGTGGGACTGAAGCTTTCTTT.